This TCR beta chain is from a study of OX40 agonist ivuxolimab in advanced cancers. The V gene's germline CDR1 is SNHLY and CDR2 FYNNEI. Trimming shortened V by 8 bases and J by 7 bases, and 11 bases separated the two germline ends. The CDR3 sequence is 11 residues long. Profiled with immunoSEQ multiplex PCR; TCRdb holds only in-frame clones, not every one. The sample contains some 31,000 clones, about three quarters of which appear only once. As for this clone: The target antigen is unknown.

Findings and caveats of the study: At 0.1 to 3.0 mg/kg, clonal expansion of CD4+ and CD8+ blood T cells had occurred by week 6. Near-lowest levels of clonal expansion characterized partial responders at 0.1-3.0 mg/kg.

The rearrangement joins TRBV2 to TRBJ1-2; D is possibly TRBD1 (5 bases). The receptor's source is an adult with an advanced solid tumor such as melanoma, head and neck, liver or kidney cancer. The sequencing used CD4+ or CD8+ T cells sorted from blood, collected in a trial of the OX40 agonist ivuxolimab. The CDR3 coding sequence is TGTGCCAGCGGGACGGCGGCTGGCTACACCTTC. Protein sequence: CASGTAAGYTF. Full variable domain (outside the CDR3, taken from reference TRBV2 and TRBJ1-2): EPEVTQTPSHQVTQMGQEVILRCVPISNHLYFYWYRQILGQKVEFLVSFYNNEISEKSEIFDDQFSVERPDGSNFTLKIRSTKLEDSAMYFCASGTAAGYTFGSGTRLTVV.